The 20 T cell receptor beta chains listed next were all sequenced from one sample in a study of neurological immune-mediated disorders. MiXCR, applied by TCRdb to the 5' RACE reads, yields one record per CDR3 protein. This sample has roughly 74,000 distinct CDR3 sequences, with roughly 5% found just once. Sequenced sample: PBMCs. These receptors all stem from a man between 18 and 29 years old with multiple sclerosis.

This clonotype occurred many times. The CDR3 DNA sequence: TGTGCCAGCACCATACAGGTTCCGAACACTGAAGCTTTCTTT. Translating gives CASTIQVPNTEAFF. The rearrangement uses TRBV12-3 or TRBV12-4 and TRBJ1-1; maybe TRBD1 (5 bases). CDR3 size: 14 residues. V gave up 7 bases and J gave up 1 base, with 13 bases separating them.

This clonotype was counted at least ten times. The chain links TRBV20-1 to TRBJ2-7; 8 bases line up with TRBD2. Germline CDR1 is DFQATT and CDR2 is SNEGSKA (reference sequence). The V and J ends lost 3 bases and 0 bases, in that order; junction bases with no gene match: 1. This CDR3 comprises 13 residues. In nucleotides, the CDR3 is TGCAGTGCTAGGGGACTAGACTCCTACGAGCAGTACTTC. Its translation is CSARGLDSYEQYF.

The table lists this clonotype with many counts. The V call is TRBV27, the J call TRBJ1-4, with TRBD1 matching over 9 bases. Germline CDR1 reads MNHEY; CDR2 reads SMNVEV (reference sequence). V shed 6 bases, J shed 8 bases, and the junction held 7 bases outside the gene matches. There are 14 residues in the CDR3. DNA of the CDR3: TGTGCCAGCAGCTCCACAGGGGGCAGAGAAAAACTGTTTTTT. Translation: CASSSTGGREKLFF.

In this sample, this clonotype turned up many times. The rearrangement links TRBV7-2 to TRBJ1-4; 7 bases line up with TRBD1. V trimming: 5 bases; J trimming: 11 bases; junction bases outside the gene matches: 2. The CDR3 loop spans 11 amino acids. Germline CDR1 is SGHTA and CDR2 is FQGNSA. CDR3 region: CASSPGQKLFF. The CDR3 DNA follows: TGTGCCAGCAGCCCGGGACAGAAACTGTTTTTT.

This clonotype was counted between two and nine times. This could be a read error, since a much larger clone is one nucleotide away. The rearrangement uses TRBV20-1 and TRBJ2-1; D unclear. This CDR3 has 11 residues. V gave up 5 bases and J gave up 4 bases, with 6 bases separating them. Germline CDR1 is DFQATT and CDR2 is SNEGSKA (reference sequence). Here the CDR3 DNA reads TGCAGTGCTCTAAAGTACAATGAGCAGTTCTTC. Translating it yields CSALKYNEQFF.

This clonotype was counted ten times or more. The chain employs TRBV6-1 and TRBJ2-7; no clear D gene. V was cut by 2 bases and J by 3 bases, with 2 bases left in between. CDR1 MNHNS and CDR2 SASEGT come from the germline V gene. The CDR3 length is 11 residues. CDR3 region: CASSEIYEQYF. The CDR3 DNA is TGTGCCAGCAGTGAAATCTACGAGCAGTACTTC.

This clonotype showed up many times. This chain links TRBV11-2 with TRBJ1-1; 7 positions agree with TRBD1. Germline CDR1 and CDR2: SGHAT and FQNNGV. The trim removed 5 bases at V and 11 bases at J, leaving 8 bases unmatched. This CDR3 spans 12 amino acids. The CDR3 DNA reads TGTGCCAGCAGCCACCTGGACAGGTCGGCTTTCTTT. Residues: CASSHLDRSAFF.

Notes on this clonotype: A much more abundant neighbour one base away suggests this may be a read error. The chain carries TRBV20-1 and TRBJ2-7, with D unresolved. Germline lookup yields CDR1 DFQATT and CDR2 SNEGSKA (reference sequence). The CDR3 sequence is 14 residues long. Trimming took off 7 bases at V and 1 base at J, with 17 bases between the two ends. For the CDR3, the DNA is TGCAGTGTTAAGCACCGGGTCCGATCCTACGAGCAGTACTTC. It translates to CSVKHRVRSYEQYF.

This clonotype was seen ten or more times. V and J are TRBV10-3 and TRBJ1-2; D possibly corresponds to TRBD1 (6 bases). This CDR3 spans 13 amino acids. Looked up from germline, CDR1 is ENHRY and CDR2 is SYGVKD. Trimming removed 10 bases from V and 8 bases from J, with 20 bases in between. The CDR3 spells CATQNRDSSGYTF. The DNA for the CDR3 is TGTGCCACTCAGAACAGGGATTCCTCGGGCTACACCTTC.

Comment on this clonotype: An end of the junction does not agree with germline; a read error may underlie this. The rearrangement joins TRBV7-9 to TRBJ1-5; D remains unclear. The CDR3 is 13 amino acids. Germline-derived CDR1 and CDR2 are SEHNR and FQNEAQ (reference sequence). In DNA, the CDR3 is TGTGCCAGCAGCTTATATAAAGATCAGCCCCAGAATTTT. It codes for CASSLYKDQPQNF.

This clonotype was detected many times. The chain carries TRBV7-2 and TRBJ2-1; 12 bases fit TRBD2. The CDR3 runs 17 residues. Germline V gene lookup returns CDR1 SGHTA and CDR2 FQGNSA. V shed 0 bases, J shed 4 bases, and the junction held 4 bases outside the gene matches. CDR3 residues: CASSLAPLAGGYNEQFF. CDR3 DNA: TGTGCCAGCAGCTTAGCGCCACTAGCGGGGGGTTACAATGAGCAGTTCTTC.

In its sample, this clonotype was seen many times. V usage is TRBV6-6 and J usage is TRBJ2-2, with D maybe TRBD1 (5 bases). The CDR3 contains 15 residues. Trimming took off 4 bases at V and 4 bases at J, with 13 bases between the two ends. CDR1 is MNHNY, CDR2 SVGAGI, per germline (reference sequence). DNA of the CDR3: TGTGCCAGCAGTTGGCTTGGGGCAGGCACCGGGGAGCTGTTTTTT. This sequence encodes CASSWLGAGTGELFF.

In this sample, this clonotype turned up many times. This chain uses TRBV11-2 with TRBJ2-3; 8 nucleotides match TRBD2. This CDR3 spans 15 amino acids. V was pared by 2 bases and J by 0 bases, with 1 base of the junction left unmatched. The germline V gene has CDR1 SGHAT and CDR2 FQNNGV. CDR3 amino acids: CASSLSGGSTDTQYF. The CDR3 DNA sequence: TGTGCCAGCAGCTTAAGCGGGGGAAGCACAGATACGCAGTATTTT.

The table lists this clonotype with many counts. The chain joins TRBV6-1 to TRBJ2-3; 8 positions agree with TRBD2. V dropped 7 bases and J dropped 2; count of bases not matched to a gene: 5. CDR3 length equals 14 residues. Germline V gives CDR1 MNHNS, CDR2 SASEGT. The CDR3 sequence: CASTERETTDTQYF. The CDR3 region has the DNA TGTGCCAGCACGGAGCGGGAGACCACAGATACGCAGTATTTT.

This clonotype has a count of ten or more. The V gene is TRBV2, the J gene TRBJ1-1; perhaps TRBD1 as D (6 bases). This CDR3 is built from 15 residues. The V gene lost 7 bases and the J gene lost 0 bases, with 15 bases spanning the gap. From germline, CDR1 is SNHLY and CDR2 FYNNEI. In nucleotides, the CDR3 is TGTGCCAGCACCTCTAGACAGGTCCTGAACACTGAAGCTTTCTTT. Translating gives CASTSRQVLNTEAFF.

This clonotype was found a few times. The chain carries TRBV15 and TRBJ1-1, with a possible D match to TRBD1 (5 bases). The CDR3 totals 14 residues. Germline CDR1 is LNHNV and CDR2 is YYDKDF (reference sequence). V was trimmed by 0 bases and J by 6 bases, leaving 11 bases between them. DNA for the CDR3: TGTGCCACCAGCAGAGATATAGGGGCCCCTGAAGCTTTCTTT. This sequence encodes CATSRDIGAPEAFF.

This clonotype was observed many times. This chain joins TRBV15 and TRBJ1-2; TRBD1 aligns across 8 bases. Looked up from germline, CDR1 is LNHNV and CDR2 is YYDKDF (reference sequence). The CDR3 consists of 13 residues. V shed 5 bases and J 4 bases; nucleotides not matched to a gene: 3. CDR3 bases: TGTGCCACCAGCCAGGGGGCTACCTATGGCTACACCTTC. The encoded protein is CATSQGATYGYTF.

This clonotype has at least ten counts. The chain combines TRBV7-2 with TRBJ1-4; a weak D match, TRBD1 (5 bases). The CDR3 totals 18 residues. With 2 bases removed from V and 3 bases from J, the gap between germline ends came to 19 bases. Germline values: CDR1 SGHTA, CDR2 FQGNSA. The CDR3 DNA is TGTGCCAGCAGCTTATTTGGGGCAGGTCCCGGAGCTAATGAAAAACTGTTTTTT. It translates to CASSLFGAGPGANEKLFF.

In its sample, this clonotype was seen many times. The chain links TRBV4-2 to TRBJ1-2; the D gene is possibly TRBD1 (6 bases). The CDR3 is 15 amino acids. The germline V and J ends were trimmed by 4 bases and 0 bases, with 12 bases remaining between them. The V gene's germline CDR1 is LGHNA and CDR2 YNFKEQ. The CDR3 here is CASSPQTGANYGYTF. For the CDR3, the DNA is TGTGCCAGCAGCCCCCAGACAGGAGCTAACTATGGCTACACCTTC.

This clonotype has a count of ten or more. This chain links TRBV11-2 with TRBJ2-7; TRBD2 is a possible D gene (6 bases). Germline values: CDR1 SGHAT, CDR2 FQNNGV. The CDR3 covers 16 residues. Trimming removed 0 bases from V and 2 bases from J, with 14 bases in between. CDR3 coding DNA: TGTGCCAGCAGCTTAGATCTTAATTGGGGGGCCTACGAGCAGTACTTC. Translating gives CASSLDLNWGAYEQYF. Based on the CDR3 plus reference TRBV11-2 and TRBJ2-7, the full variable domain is EAGVAQSPRYKIIEKRQSVAFWCNPISGHATLYWYQQILGQGPKLLIQFQNNGVVDDSQLPKDRFSAERLKGVDSTLKIQPAKLEDSAVYLCASSLDLNWGAYEQYFGPGTRLTVT.